These T cell receptor beta chains were read from a single sample in a study of blood T cells in healthy people across ages. Using its own MiXCR run on the 5' RACE reads, TCRdb lists one record per CDR3 protein. The sample has about 1.4 million distinct CDR3 sequences; 45% to 70% are singletons. The sequenced sample was blood. These TCRs come from a man aged 18 to 29 in good health. CDR3s leave out the opening cysteine and the closing phenylalanine or tryptophan. D genes are given only for firm matches.

-,TRBV6-5,15,ASSYYLDPRTNYGYT
-,TRBV7-8,14,ASSLNPEYLAYEQY
-,TRBV28,11,ASFGLGAGEQY
TRBD1,TRBV10-3,11,AIAGQGYDEQY
-,TRBV2,10,ASRISSHEQY
-,TRBV29-1,10,SVEFERREQF
-,TRBV7-2,14,ASSLRGATSPIEQY
-,TRBV27,17,ASSLRAQTGHLAKNIQY
-,TRBV4-1,11,ASSQELGNEQY
-,TRBV20-1,11,SARTVGNYGYT
TRBD1,TRBV24-1,13,ATSDDGQGAEKLF
-,TRBV14,13,ASSQDSRVPYEQY
-,TRBV27,15,ASSLFGGLNSNQPQH
-,TRBV10-3,13,AISESGEGLDGHT
-,TRBV29-1,10,SVVGGFYGYT
TRBD2,TRBV6-5,15,ASSYSGLAGGLDEQF
TRBD1,TRBV5-1,11,ASSPGGVDGYT
-,TRBV29-1,14,SVSAHPGTPNYGYT
-,TRBV6-6,12,ASSPDAAKNIQY
TRBD2,TRBV6-5,12,ASSILAGGSEQY
-,TRBV6-5,14,ASRQLRPTVNYGYT
-,TRBV7-2,18,ASSSKKAGGLVSSYNEQF
-,TRBV11-2,12,ASSLSQGFYEQY
TRBD2,TRBV5-1,13,ASSLVRGSGETQY
-,TRBV29-1,14,SVDRGWGTDYNEQF